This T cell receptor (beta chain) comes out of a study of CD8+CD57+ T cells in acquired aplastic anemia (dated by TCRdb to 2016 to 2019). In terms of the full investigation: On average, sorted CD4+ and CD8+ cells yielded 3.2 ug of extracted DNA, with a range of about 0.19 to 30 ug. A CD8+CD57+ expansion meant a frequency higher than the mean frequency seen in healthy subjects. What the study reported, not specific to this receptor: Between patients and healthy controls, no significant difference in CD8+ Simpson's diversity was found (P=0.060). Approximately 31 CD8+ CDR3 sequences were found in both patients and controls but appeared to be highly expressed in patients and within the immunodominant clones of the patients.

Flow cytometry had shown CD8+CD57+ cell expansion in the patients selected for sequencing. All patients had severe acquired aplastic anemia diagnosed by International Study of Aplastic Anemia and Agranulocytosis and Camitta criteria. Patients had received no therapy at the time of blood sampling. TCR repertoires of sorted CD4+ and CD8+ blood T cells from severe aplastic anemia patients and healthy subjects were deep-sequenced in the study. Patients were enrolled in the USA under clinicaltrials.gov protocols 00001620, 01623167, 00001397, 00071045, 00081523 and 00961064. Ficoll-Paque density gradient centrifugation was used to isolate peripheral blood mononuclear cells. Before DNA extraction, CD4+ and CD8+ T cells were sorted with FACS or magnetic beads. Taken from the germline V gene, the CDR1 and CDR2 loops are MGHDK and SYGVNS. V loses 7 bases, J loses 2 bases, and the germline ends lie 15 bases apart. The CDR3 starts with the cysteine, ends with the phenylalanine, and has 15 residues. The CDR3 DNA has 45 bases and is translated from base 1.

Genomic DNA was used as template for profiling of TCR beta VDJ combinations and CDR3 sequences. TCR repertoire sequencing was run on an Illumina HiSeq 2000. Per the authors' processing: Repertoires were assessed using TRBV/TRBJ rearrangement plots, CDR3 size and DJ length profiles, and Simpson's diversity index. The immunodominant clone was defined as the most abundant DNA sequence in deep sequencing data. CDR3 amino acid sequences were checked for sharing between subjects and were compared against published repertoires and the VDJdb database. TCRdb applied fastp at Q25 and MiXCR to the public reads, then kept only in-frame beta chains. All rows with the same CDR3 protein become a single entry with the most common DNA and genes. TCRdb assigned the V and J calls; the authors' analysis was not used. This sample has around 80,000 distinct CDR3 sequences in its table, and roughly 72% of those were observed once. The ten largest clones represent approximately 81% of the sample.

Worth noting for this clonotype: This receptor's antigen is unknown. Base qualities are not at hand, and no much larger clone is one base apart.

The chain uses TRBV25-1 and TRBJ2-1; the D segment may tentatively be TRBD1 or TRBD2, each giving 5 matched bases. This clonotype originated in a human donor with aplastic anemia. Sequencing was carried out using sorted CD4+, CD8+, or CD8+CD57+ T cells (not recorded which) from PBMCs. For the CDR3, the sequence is CASTQGPATYNEQFF. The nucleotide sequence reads TGTGCCAGCACCCAGGGACCCGCCACCTACAATGAGCAGTTCTTC.